This is a list of T cell receptor beta chains from one sample in a study of blood T cell repertoires in COVID-19. The method was immunoSEQ multiplex PCR; TCRdb's version includes in-frame clones alone and lacks a portion of them. The repertoire holds 300,000 to 400,000 clones, with roughly 90% as singletons. Sequenced material: peripheral blood. The receptor set was obtained from a woman between 65 and 79 years old with COVID-19, enrolled during active disease. CDR3s include the opening cysteine and the closing phenylalanine or tryptophan. D genes are given only for firm matches. Expanded clones get a size class; other rows say once, few or many, or leave the size out.

clone size: -
J gene: TRBJ2-7
V gene: TRBV19
D gene: TRBD1
CDR3 DNA: TGTGCCAGTAGTACAGGGACAGGGGGACCCGACGAGCAGTACTTC
CDR3 protein: CASSTGTGGPDEQYF

clone size: -
J gene: TRBJ2-1
V gene: TRBV28
D gene: TRBD1
CDR3 DNA: TGTGCCAGCAGTTCCCCGGGACAGGGGGCAGATGAGCAGTTCTTC
CDR3 protein: CASSSPGQGADEQFF

clone size: -
J gene: TRBJ2-5
V gene: TRBV3-1/TRBV3-2
D gene: TRBD1
CDR3 DNA: TGTGCCAGCAGCCGGCGGGACAGGGACCAAGAGACCCAGTACTTC
CDR3 protein: CASSRRDRDQETQYF

clone size: -
J gene: TRBJ2-7
V gene: TRBV3-1/TRBV3-2
D gene: -
CDR3 DNA: TGTGCCAGCAGCCAAGGGCGGTCCTTAGTTGAGCAGTACTTC
CDR3 protein: CASSQGRSLVEQYF

clone size: -
J gene: TRBJ1-1
V gene: TRBV21-1
D gene: -
CDR3 DNA: TGTGCCAGTGATCCGGGACAGGGGGGCGTGAACACTGAAGCTTTCTTT
CDR3 protein: CASDPGQGGVNTEAFF

clone size: -
J gene: TRBJ2-2
V gene: TRBV5-3
D gene: TRBD1
CDR3 DNA: TGTGCCAGAACCTTAGACAGGGTAAGGGTAAGGGACACCGGGGAGCTGTTTTTT
CDR3 protein: CARTLDRVRVRDTGELFF

clone size: -
J gene: TRBJ2-2
V gene: TRBV3-1/TRBV3-2
D gene: -
CDR3 DNA: TGTGCCAGCAGCTATCAGGGTGGATCTTACACCGGGGAGCTGTTTTTT
CDR3 protein: CASSYQGGSYTGELFF

clone size: -
J gene: TRBJ1-1
V gene: TRBV5-6
D gene: -
CDR3 DNA: TGTGCCAGCAGCGTCCTAACGAACACTGAAGCTTTCTTT
CDR3 protein: CASSVLTNTEAFF

clone size: few
J gene: TRBJ2-3
V gene: TRBV5-1
D gene: -
CDR3 DNA: TGCGCCAGCAGCTTGGTCGGGGATGGAGGTACAGATACGCAGTATTTT
CDR3 protein: CASSLVGDGGTDTQYF

clone size: -
J gene: TRBJ1-1
V gene: TRBV20-1
D gene: -
CDR3 DNA: TGCAGTGCTAAAGGAGGAACAGTAGCTTTCTTT
CDR3 protein: CSAKGGTVAFF

clone size: -
J gene: TRBJ2-7
V gene: TRBV6-5
D gene: -
CDR3 DNA: TGTGCCAGCAGGACTTATACCTACGAGCAGTACTTC
CDR3 protein: CASRTYTYEQYF

clone size: -
J gene: TRBJ1-3
V gene: TRBV5-1
D gene: TRBD1
CDR3 DNA: TGCGCCAGCAGCCAACAGGGGTTAGACACCATATATTTT
CDR3 protein: CASSQQGLDTIYF

clone size: -
J gene: TRBJ1-2
V gene: TRBV6-5
D gene: TRBD1
CDR3 DNA: TGTGCCAGCAGTCCGACAGGGCCGGCATCTTATGGCTACACCTTC
CDR3 protein: CASSPTGPASYGYTF

clone size: -
J gene: TRBJ1-2
V gene: TRBV28
D gene: TRBD1
CDR3 DNA: TGTGCCGGCTCGGGACAGGGTCTCTATGGCTACACCTTC
CDR3 protein: CAGSGQGLYGYTF

clone size: -
J gene: TRBJ1-6
V gene: TRBV18
D gene: -
CDR3 DNA: TGTGCCAGCTCACCACAGGGGAACTCACCCCTCCACTTT
CDR3 protein: CASSPQGNSPLHF

clone size: once
J gene: TRBJ1-6
V gene: TRBV28
D gene: -
CDR3 DNA: TGTGCCAGCAGCATAAACCAGGGGAGTTCACCCCTCCACTTT
CDR3 protein: CASSINQGSSPLHF

clone size: -
J gene: TRBJ2-5
V gene: TRBV6-2/TRBV6-3
D gene: TRBD1
CDR3 DNA: TGTGCCAGCAGTTCCGGGACAGGGGGCGAAGAGACCCAGTACTTC
CDR3 protein: CASSSGTGGEETQYF

clone size: -
J gene: TRBJ1-1
V gene: TRBV29-1
D gene: -
CDR3 DNA: TGCAGCGTTGAGTCACGACTGACCTTGGCTGAAGCTTTCTTT
CDR3 protein: CSVESRLTLAEAFF

clone size: once
J gene: TRBJ1-1
V gene: TRBV28
D gene: -
CDR3 DNA: TGTGCCAGCAGTTTTTGGACAAAAGCTTTCTTT
CDR3 protein: CASSFWTKAFF

clone size: -
J gene: TRBJ1-2
V gene: TRBV27
D gene: TRBD1
CDR3 DNA: TGTGCCACCTGGACAGGGTATGGCTACACCTTC
CDR3 protein: CATWTGYGYTF

clone size: -
J gene: TRBJ1-5
V gene: TRBV12-3/TRBV12-4
D gene: -
CDR3 DNA: TGTGCCACCTCGTCCGGGAATCAGCCCCAGCATTTT
CDR3 protein: CATSSGNQPQHF

clone size: -
J gene: TRBJ1-3
V gene: TRBV30
D gene: -
CDR3 DNA: TGTGCCTGGTCCGGGGACACCAGGAACACCATATATTTT
CDR3 protein: CAWSGDTRNTIYF

clone size: -
J gene: TRBJ1-2
V gene: TRBV5-5
D gene: -
CDR3 DNA: TGTGCCAGCAGCTTTTACAGGGCTGTTGGCTACACCTTC
CDR3 protein: CASSFYRAVGYTF

clone size: -
J gene: TRBJ2-5
V gene: TRBV27
D gene: -
CDR3 DNA: TGTGCCAGCAGTTTTGGAGGGCGGGGAACAGAGACCCAGTACTTC
CDR3 protein: CASSFGGRGTETQYF

clone size: -
J gene: TRBJ2-7
V gene: TRBV11-2
D gene: -
CDR3 DNA: TGTGCCAGCAGCTTAGAGAGTTCAGGAACCTACGAGCAGTACTTC
CDR3 protein: CASSLESSGTYEQYF